These T cell receptor beta chains were read from a single sample in a study of tumor-infiltrating lymphocytes in primary liver carcinoma. TCRdb called the multiplex PCR reads again in MiXCR, with one record for every CDR3 protein. The data show fewer than 400,000 distinct CDR3 sequences, approximately 60% seen once. The sequenced sample consisted of peripheral blood. These receptors originate from a man between 40 and 49 years old with primary liver carcinoma and hepatitis B virus infection. The CDR3 runs from the conserved cysteine through the conserved F or W. A D gene is named only where the DNA matches it firmly. The size of a clone is reported for some rows only, either as once, few or many, or as a class for expanded clones.

TRBJ2-5	.	.	TRBV5-4	TGTGCCAGCAACCCACCACAGGTGGGGGAGACCCAGTACTTC	CASNPPQVGETQYF
TRBJ1-2	.	.	TRBV29-1	TGCAGCGTCCCCGGGATGAACTATGGCTACACCTTC	CSVPGMNYGYTF
TRBJ2-7	.	few	TRBV4-1	TGCGCCAGCAGCCAAGTATTGGGGCGGGTCTACGAGCGGTACTTC	CASSQVLGRVYERYF
TRBJ2-2	.	.	TRBV5-4	TGTGCCAGCAGCCCAATCGGCGGGGAGACCGGGGAGCTGTTTTTT	CASSPIGGETGELFF
TRBJ2-1	TRBD2	many	TRBV4-1	TGCGCCAGCAGGCTCACCATCTCTAGCGGAACCTACAATGAGCAGTTCTTC	CASRLTISSGTYNEQFF
TRBJ1-6	.	few	TRBV5-4	TGTGCCAGCAGCCTCGACCGGTATTCGGCCCTCCACTTT	CASSLDRYSALHF
TRBJ2-2	TRBD2	.	TRBV30	TGTGCCTGGGAAAAATCCTGGACTAGCGGGAGCCGGGTCACCGGGGAGCTGTTTTTT	CAWEKSWTSGSRVTGELFF
TRBJ1-2	.	many	TRBV10-3	TGTGCCATCAGTGAGAAGGGACTTGGCTACACCTTC	CAISEKGLGYTF
TRBJ1-1	.	.	TRBV5-8	TGTGCCAGCAGCTTGGATGGCCAGAACACTGAAGCTTTCTTT	CASSLDGQNTEAFF
TRBJ2-1	.	once	TRBV4-2	TGTGCCAGCAGCCAGGATCTAGCGTGGAGCTCATACAATGAGCAGTTCTTC	CASSQDLAWSSYNEQFF
TRBJ1-1	.	many	TRBV12-3/TRBV12-4	TGTGCCAGCAGTTTTGGGCGGACCTTAGAAGCTTTCTTT	CASSFGRTLEAFF
TRBJ1-6	.	.	TRBV6-1	TGTGCCAGCACTGAAGAAAGAGAATCACCCCTCCACTTT	CASTEERESPLHF
TRBJ2-3	.	.	TRBV4-1	TGCACCAGCAGCTTATCGGGAAAAGATACGCAGTATTTT	CTSSLSGKDTQYF
TRBJ2-7	TRBD2	.	TRBV10-3	TGTGCCATCAGTGGAGGGCTAGCGGGAGGCTACGAGCAGTACTTC	CAISGGLAGGYEQYF
TRBJ2-2	.	few	TRBV6-6	TGTGCCAGCACCGACCGGGACTCTTACACCGGGGAGCTGTTTTTT	CASTDRDSYTGELFF
TRBJ2-1	.	.	TRBV5-1	TGCGCCAGCACGTTAGCGAGAGGTTACGATGAGCAGTTCTTC	CASTLARGYDEQFF
TRBJ2-3	TRBD2	.	TRBV5-1	TGCGCCAGCAGCCCTGGGACTAGCGGGATTACAGATACGCAGTATTTT	CASSPGTSGITDTQYF
TRBJ2-3	.	.	TRBV24-1	TGTGCCACCAGTGATGGAGGGAGAGAGTTGGAAGATACGCAGTATTTT	CATSDGGRELEDTQYF
TRBJ2-7	TRBD2	.	TRBV6-6	TGTGCCAGCAGTCAAGCCGTGACTAGCGGATACGAGCCGTACTTC	CASSQAVTSGYEPYF
TRBJ2-5	.	.	TRBV7-9	TGTGCCAGCAGCTTAGTCGTGGGCGGGGAGACCCAGTACTTC	CASSLVVGGETQYF
TRBJ2-3	TRBD2	.	TRBV12-3/TRBV12-4	TGTGGCAGCAGGCCCTGGCCGGGAGGTAGTACGCAGTATTTT	CGSRPWPGGSTQYF
TRBJ1-5	.	few	TRBV28	TGTGCCAGCAGTTCGACAGGAGATCAGCCCCAGCATTTT	CASSSTGDQPQHF
TRBJ2-7	TRBD1	.	TRBV7-3	TGTGCGGCCGGGACAGTGCCCTCCTACGAGCAGTACTTC	CAAGTVPSYEQYF
TRBJ2-3	TRBD1	few	TRBV12-3/TRBV12-4	TGTGCCAGCAGTTCGACAGGGGGGGCAGATACGCAGTATTTT	CASSSTGGADTQYF
TRBJ1-4	.	.	TRBV5-1	TGCGCCAGCAGCTTAGACAGCCCCCATGAAAAACTGTTTTTT	CASSLDSPHEKLFF
TRBJ2-5	TRBD2	few	TRBV10-3	TGTGCCATCAGTGAGTCAGGGACTAGCAGTAAAGAGACCCAGTACTTC	CAISESGTSSKETQYF
TRBJ2-7	.	once	TRBV25-1	TGTGCCAGCAGTGATAAGAGAGGTGGGCTGGACTACGAGCAGTACTTC	CASSDKRGGLDYEQYF
TRBJ2-7	.	many	TRBV14	TGTGCCAGCAGCCGCTCGGGGGCCCTCCTGGGAGAGCAGTACTTC	CASSRSGALLGEQYF
TRBJ1-2	.	.	TRBV11-2	TGTGCCATCAACCCCGACACCCCTGGGGATGGCTACACCTTC	CAINPDTPGDGYTF
TRBJ1-1	TRBD1	.	TRBV13	TGTGCCAGCCTGCCTTCCAGGGGGCGCACTGAAGCTTTCTTT	CASLPSRGRTEAFF
TRBJ2-1	TRBD2	many	TRBV5-6	TGTGCCAGCAGCTTATGGCTAGCGGGAGTTCATGAGCAGTTCTTC	CASSLWLAGVHEQFF
TRBJ2-5	.	few	TRBV5-1	TGCGCCAGCACCCTTGGGGGTGTGGGAGAGACCCAGTACTTC	CASTLGGVGETQYF
TRBJ2-7	TRBD1	many	TRBV29-1	TGCAGCGTCTCGTACGGGACAGGGACCAACGAGCAGTACTTC	CSVSYGTGTNEQYF
TRBJ2-1	.	many	TRBV6-1	TGTGCCAGCATATATGCCAGGGCAGGCGAGCAGTTCTTC	CASIYARAGEQFF
TRBJ2-7	.	.	TRBV11-1	TGCGCCAGCAGCTCGTTACTAGGGGACGAGCAGTACTTC	CASSSLLGDEQYF
TRBJ2-2	.	many	TRBV14	TGTGCCAGCAGCCAAGTCATTGGGGCCGGGGAGCTGTTTTTT	CASSQVIGAGELFF
TRBJ2-1	TRBD1	.	TRBV5-1	TGCGCCAGCTGCCTTAGCCGGGACAGGGGCAGGAGTGGGCAGTTCTTC	CASCLSRDRGRSGQFF
TRBJ2-7	.	many	TRBV10-2	TGCGCCAGTAGTAACCTCGAGAGCTCCTACGAGCAGTACTTC	CASSNLESSYEQYF
TRBJ1-4	.	.	TRBV5-1	TGCGCCAGCAAATCGGAGGTACTAGATAATGAAAAACTGTTTTTT	CASKSEVLDNEKLFF
TRBJ1-6	TRBD1	.	TRBV5-4	TGTGCCAGCAGGTCCCAGGGGGGACAGAGTAATTCACCCCTCCACTTT	CASRSQGGQSNSPLHF
TRBJ2-3	.	many	TRBV11-2	TGTGCCAGCAGCCTAATCCCGAGCACAGATACGCAGTATTTT	CASSLIPSTDTQYF
TRBJ1-1	.	.	TRBV12-3/TRBV12-4	TGTGGCAGCAGTTTAGGACAACTGTTGAACACTGAAGCTTTCTTT	CGSSLGQLLNTEAFF
TRBJ1-5	.	few	TRBV4-1	TGCGCCAGCAGCCAAGAATCGAGCGGTTTAAATCAGCCCCAGCATTTT	CASSQESSGLNQPQHF
TRBJ2-3	.	.	TRBV10-3	TGTGCCACCCTAAACCCCCTACGGGAGAGACCAGATAAACAGTATTTT	CATLNPLRERPDKQYF
TRBJ2-2	TRBD2	.	TRBV5-4	TGTGTCAGCAGCTTTAGCGGGAGAAACACCGGGGAGCTGTTTTTT	CVSSFSGRNTGELFF
TRBJ1-6	.	.	TRBV5-5	TGTGCCAGCACCCGGGAAAGTGCCTATAATTCACCCCTCCACTTT	CASTRESAYNSPLHF
TRBJ1-6	TRBD1	.	TRBV6-1	TGTACCAGCAGTGATCCTTTCACAGGGGCTTCACCCCTCCACTTT	CTSSDPFTGASPLHF
TRBJ1-6	.	.	TRBV5-6	TGTGCCAGCAGCTTGGGCCAGGGGTGGTCACCCCTCCACTTT	CASSLGQGWSPLHF
TRBJ1-5	TRBD1	many	TRBV7-8	TGTGCCAGCAGCTTCGGGACAGTCTATCAGCCCCAGCATTTT	CASSFGTVYQPQHF
TRBJ2-2	TRBD1	.	TRBV12-3/TRBV12-4	TGTGCCAGCAGTGGACAGGGTGGCACCGGGGAGCTGTTTTTT	CASSGQGGTGELFF
TRBJ2-5	.	.	TRBV7-9	TGTGCCAGCAGCAATACAGGGTGGAAGACCCAGTACTTC	CASSNTGWKTQYF